One and the same sample provided the 25 T cell receptor beta chains below, sequenced in a study of blood T cell repertoires in COVID-19. Assay: immunoSEQ multiplex PCR; the TCRdb copy retains only in-frame clones and omits some. The table shows roughly 81,000 clones, with roughly 91% occurring only once. Sequenced material: peripheral blood. Receptor source: a woman in her forties or fifties in a cohort sampled during active COVID-19.

The chain carries TRBV3-1 (or the pseudogene TRBV3-2) and TRBJ1-2; 8 bases agree with TRBD1. J lost 7 bases, V lost 3 bases, and 10 bases had no gene match. This CDR3 is 15 amino acids long. Germline loops: CDR1 LGHDT, CDR2 YNNKEL (reference sequence). The DNA of the CDR3 is TGTGCCAGCAGCCACCTAGGACAGGGCCATGCTGGCTACACCTTC. This codes for CASSHLGQGHAGYTF.

The chain recombines TRBV5-4 with TRBJ2-7; D call uncertain. Trimming left V 4 bases short and J 0 bases short, with 11 bases between. CDR1 SGHNT and CDR2 YYREEE come from the germline V gene (reference sequence). This CDR3 comprises 14 residues. For the CDR3, the DNA is TGTGCCAGCAGCCCCCGGGTTAGCTCCTACGAGCAGTACTTC. It codes for CASSPRVSSYEQYF.

This chain links TRBV7-8 with TRBJ2-3; 11 bases are shared with TRBD2. The CDR3 runs 16 residues. The V gene's germline CDR1 is SGHVS and CDR2 FQNEAQ. The junction had 3 bases not matched to a gene; V was cut back by 0 bases and J by 4 bases. Here the CDR3 reads CASSLASGRAADTQYF. The CDR3 DNA follows: TGTGCCAGCAGCTTAGCTAGCGGGAGGGCGGCAGATACGCAGTATTTT.

The chain has TRBV2 and TRBJ2-7; TRBD2 is a possible D gene (6 bases). Germline CDR1 reads SNHLY; CDR2 reads FYNNEI. With 3 bases removed from V and 3 bases from J, the gap between germline ends came to 18 bases. This CDR3 has 16 amino acids. The CDR3 region is CASSDSGGEVRYEQYF. As DNA, the CDR3 is TGTGCCAGCAGTGACTCCGGAGGGGAGGTTCGCTACGAGCAGTACTTC. Combining the CDR3 with reference TRBV2 and TRBJ2-7 gives the whole variable domain EPEVTQTPSHQVTQMGQEVILRCVPISNHLYFYWYRQILGQKVEFLVSFYNNEISEKSEIFDDQFSVERPDGSNFTLKIRSTKLEDSAMYFCASSDSGGEVRYEQYFGPGTRLTVT.

J is TRBJ1-5 and V is TRBV24-1; D remains unclear. V dropped 4 bases and J dropped 1 base, with 7 bases sitting between them. CDR3 length equals 14 residues. Germline lookup yields CDR1 KGHDR and CDR2 SFDVKD. CDR3 sequence (DNA): TGTGCCACCAGTGACCTGTTAAGCAATCAGCCCCAGCATTTT. Translation gives CATSDLLSNQPQHF.

This chain connects TRBV5-1 to TRBJ1-4; D is perhaps TRBD1 (6 bases). Per the germline V gene, CDR1 is SGHRS and CDR2 is YFSETQ. The CDR3 spans 16 residues. Trimming took off 4 bases at V and 0 bases at J, with 13 bases between the two ends. CDR3 coding DNA: TGCGCCAGCAGCCCGGGACATGGCACAACTAATGAAAAACTGTTTTTT. Its protein product is CASSPGHGTTNEKLFF.

The chain couples TRBV29-1 to TRBJ2-5; 10 nucleotides match TRBD2. Trimming at V came to 5 bases and at J to 4 bases, leaving 7 bases not matched to a gene. This CDR3 has 14 residues. CDR1 is SQVTM, CDR2 ANQGSEA, per germline. CDR3 region: CSVTAGGPLETQYF. The CDR3 nucleotides read TGCAGCGTTACAGCGGGGGGGCCCCTAGAGACCCAGTACTTC.

The CDR3 bases are TGTGCCAGTAGTATTAGTAGGACAGCCAATCAGCCCCAGCATTTT. Protein sequence: CASSISRTANQPQHF. The rearrangement uses TRBV19 and TRBJ1-5, with a weak D call TRBD1 (6 bases). This CDR3 has 15 residues. V gave up 3 bases and J gave up 3 bases, with 12 bases separating them. Germline V gene lookup returns CDR1 LNHDA and CDR2 SQIVND (reference sequence). The complete variable domain, with remaining parts taken from reference TRBV19 and TRBJ1-5, reads DGGITQSPKYLFRKEGQNVTLSCEQNLNHDAMYWYRQDPGQGLRLIYYSQIVNDFQKGDIAEGYSVSREKKESFPLTVTSAQKNPTAFYLCASSISRTANQPQHFGDGTRLSIL.

The chain links TRBV5-4 to TRBJ1-3, with a weak D call TRBD1 (5 bases). Germline V gene lookup returns CDR1 SGHNT and CDR2 YYREEE (reference sequence). Between the trimmed V and J ends, which lost 2 bases and 0 bases, there was a span of 12 bases. The length of the CDR3 is 16 residues. CDR3 coding DNA: TGTGCCAGCAGCTTAGGGGACTCAAGCTCTGGAAACACCATATATTTT. Translating it yields CASSLGDSSSGNTIYF.

This clone was seen just once. The chain uses TRBV4-1 and TRBJ1-4; the match to TRBD1 covers 8 bases. The CDR3 contains 18 residues. Germline-derived CDR1 and CDR2 are MGHRA and YSYEKL. The V and J ends lost 0 bases and 12 bases, in that order; junction bases with no gene match: 18. This CDR3 is CASSQDPYAGTGIRQLFF. The DNA of the CDR3 is TGCGCCAGCAGCCAAGATCCATATGCGGGGACAGGTATCCGACAACTGTTTTTT.

This clone is a singleton in its sample. V gene TRBV7-8 combines with J gene TRBJ1-5; 7 bases are a match to TRBD1. This CDR3 has 16 residues. CDR1 and CDR2 (germline): SGHVS, FQNEAQ. The V segment lost 5 bases and the J segment 9 bases; nucleotides outside the gene matches: 16. The CDR3 sequence: CASSPTLTGLRPPQHF. The DNA of the CDR3 is TGTGCCAGCAGCCCAACCTTGACAGGGTTGAGGCCGCCCCAGCATTTT.

V usage is TRBV27 and J usage is TRBJ1-5; 7 bases fit TRBD1. V was pared by 6 bases and J by 4 bases, with 9 bases of the junction left unmatched. The CDR3 has 15 amino acids. Germline values: CDR1 MNHEY, CDR2 SMNVEV (reference sequence). Here the CDR3 DNA reads TGTGCCAGCAGGCTCCGGGACAGCCAAAATCAGCCCCAGCATTTT. Protein sequence: CASRLRDSQNQPQHF.

This clone has a single count. This chain connects TRBV2 to TRBJ2-5; 7 nucleotides agree with TRBD1. CDR1 and CDR2 (germline): SNHLY, FYNNEI. V dropped 1 base and J dropped 2; count of bases not matched to a gene: 4. The length of the CDR3 is 15 residues. The CDR3 region is CASSEEQGSQETQYF. The CDR3 nucleotides are TGTGCCAGCAGTGAAGAACAGGGGAGTCAAGAGACCCAGTACTTC. Full variable domain (outside the CDR3, taken from reference TRBV2 and TRBJ2-5): EPEVTQTPSHQVTQMGQEVILRCVPISNHLYFYWYRQILGQKVEFLVSFYNNEISEKSEIFDDQFSVERPDGSNFTLKIRSTKLEDSAMYFCASSEEQGSQETQYFGPGTRLLVL.

Here the CDR3 DNA reads TGTGCCAGCAGTTTGGGGACAGGATTCTATGGCTACACCTTC. Amino acid sequence: CASSLGTGFYGYTF. The J gene is TRBJ1-2, the V gene TRBV28; TRBD1 matches 8 bases. Per the germline V gene, CDR1 is MDHEN and CDR2 is SYDVKM. V dropped 3 bases and J dropped 4; count of bases not matched to a gene: 4. The CDR3 is 14 residues long.

The V call is TRBV6-6, the J call TRBJ1-4, with 9 bases aligning to TRBD1. Looked up from germline, CDR1 is MNHNY and CDR2 is SVGAGI (reference sequence). Unmatched junction bases numbered 20, after V lost 6 bases and J lost 0 bases. The CDR3 loop spans 21 amino acids. CDR3 loop: CASSINVPGQGIVATNEKLFF. CDR3 nucleotides: TGTGCCAGCAGCATAAACGTCCCGGGACAGGGAATTGTTGCAACTAATGAAAAACTGTTTTTT.

The chain uses TRBV9 and TRBJ1-3; 7 bases agree with TRBD1. CDR1 SGDLS and CDR2 YYNGEE come from the germline V gene. The length of the CDR3 is 16 residues. J lost 4 bases, V lost 4 bases, and 11 bases had no gene match. The CDR3 sequence: CASSPGTALAGNTIYF. The CDR3 DNA is TGTGCCAGCAGCCCCGGGACAGCCTTGGCCGGAAACACCATATATTTT.

Only one count was recorded for this clone. The V and J genes are TRBV5-8 and TRBJ2-5; 8 positions match TRBD2. Trimming at V came to 3 bases and at J to 5 bases, leaving 15 bases not matched to a gene. The germline V gene encodes CDR1 SGHTS and CDR2 YDEGEE. This CDR3 comprises 17 residues. The CDR3, as DNA: TGTGCCAGCAGCTCCTACCGGTTTCGGGGGGGCCGGGAGACCCAGTACTTC. This encodes CASSSYRFRGGRETQYF.

V usage is TRBV6-5 and J usage is TRBJ2-2, with 8 bases matching TRBD2. The CDR3 spans 15 residues. Trimming cost V 6 bases and J 4 bases; bases outside gene matches: 7. CDR1 MNHEY and CDR2 SVGAGI come from the germline V gene. For the CDR3, the DNA is TGTGCCAGCAGACACGGGAGGGAACGCACCGGGGAGCTGTTTTTT. Translated, it gives CASRHGRERTGELFF.

The chain has TRBV15 and TRBJ1-4; 9 bases align to TRBD1. V trimming: 3 bases; J trimming: 0 bases; junction bases outside the gene matches: 5. The CDR3 loop spans 17 amino acids. Germline V CDR1 and CDR2: LNHNV, YYDKDF (reference sequence). CDR3: CATSSFGQGTTNEKLFF. Written as DNA, the CDR3 is TGTGCCACCAGCAGTTTCGGACAGGGGACAACTAATGAAAAACTGTTTTTT.

The count of this clone is one. The chain employs TRBV3-1 (or the pseudogene TRBV3-2) and TRBJ2-5, with D possibly being TRBD2 (5 bases). Looked up from germline, CDR1 is LGHDT and CDR2 is YNNKEL (reference sequence). CDR3 size: 14 residues. V dropped 0 bases and J dropped 4 bases, with 9 bases sitting between them. The CDR3 region is CASSQDWAGETQYF. The CDR3 coding sequence is TGTGCCAGCAGCCAAGATTGGGCGGGAGAGACCCAGTACTTC.

The V call is TRBV4-1, the J call TRBJ2-2; 10 bases are shared with TRBD1. V trimming: 4 bases; J trimming: 5 bases; junction bases outside the gene matches: 7. The CDR3 covers 16 residues. Per the germline V gene, CDR1 is MGHRA and CDR2 is YSYEKL. The CDR3 spells CASSPGDRGRTGELFF. The CDR3, as DNA: TGCGCCAGCAGCCCAGGGGACAGGGGAAGGACCGGGGAGCTGTTTTTT.

J is TRBJ1-2 and V is TRBV5-1, with TRBD1 as a possible D gene (5 bases). The CDR3 covers 12 residues. Germline CDR1 reads SGHRS; CDR2 reads YFSETQ. Trimming shortened V by 4 bases and J by 8 bases, and 12 bases separated the two germline ends. The CDR3 loop is CASSPRQGGYTF. The DNA for the CDR3 is TGCGCCAGCAGCCCCCGCCAGGGCGGCTACACCTTC. The full variable domain, completed using reference TRBV5-1 and TRBJ1-2, is KAGVTQTPRYLIKTRGQQVTLSCSPISGHRSVSWYQQTPGQGLQFLFEYFSETQRNKGNFPGRFSGRQFSNSRSEMNVSTLELGDSALYLCASSPRQGGYTFGSGTRLTVV.

The V gene is TRBV10-2, the J gene TRBJ2-7, with a tentative D call TRBD1 (6 bases). CDR1 WSHSY and CDR2 SAAADI come from the germline V gene. The CDR3 is 14 amino acids. V was cut by 5 bases and J by 5 bases, with 16 bases left in between. DNA for the CDR3: TGCGCCAGCAGTTACAGGGCCAGTTCCCACGAGCAGTACTTC. Translating gives CASSYRASSHEQYF.

V is TRBV5-4 and J is TRBJ1-2; 8 bases are a match to TRBD1. This CDR3 is 17 amino acids long. V trimming: 4 bases; J trimming: 2 bases; junction bases outside the gene matches: 13. Germline assignment: CDR1 SGHNT and CDR2 YYREEE (reference sequence). CDR3 DNA: TGTGCCAGCAGCGGCCGGGACAGGAAGGAAGGGAACTATGGCTACACCTTC. As protein: CASSGRDRKEGNYGYTF. The full variable domain, in which reference TRBV5-4 and TRBJ1-2 provide the parts outside the CDR3, is ETGVTQSPTHLIKTRGQQVTLRCSSQSGHNTVSWYQQALGQGPQFIFQYYREEENGRGNFPPRFSGLQFPNYSSELNVNALELDDSALYLCASSGRDRKEGNYGYTFGSGTRLTVV.

The chain uses TRBV28 and TRBJ1-5, with D unresolved. CDR1 and CDR2 (germline): MDHEN, SYDVKM. The CDR3 loop spans 14 amino acids. V dropped 3 bases and J dropped 4 bases, with 10 bases sitting between them. The CDR3 reads CASSFAGGNQPQHF. The DNA of the CDR3 is TGTGCCAGCAGTTTCGCAGGAGGAAATCAGCCCCAGCATTTT.